This T cell receptor (beta chain) was recovered during a study of blood T cells in healthy people across ages. Germline V CDR1 and CDR2: SNHLY, FYNNEI. CDR3 size: 13 residues. Trimming shortened V by 3 bases and J by 4 bases, and 9 bases separated the two germline ends. Sample-barcoded 5' priming and a J-beta primer mix drove a second PCR of about 6 to 12 cycles. TCRdb ran MiXCR on the 5' RACE reads and lists one entry per CDR3 protein. This sample carries nearly 800,000 distinct CDR3 sequences, around a quarter of them seen once, and the ten largest clones take 3.7%. The same sample was also studied in work on T cells of mothers and their children. That paper adds: The yield was over 9 million TCR beta CDR3 reads from each mother and a few million from each child.

Specimen: blood. J is TRBJ1-2 and V is TRBV2; D is unclear. The TCR comes from a boy between 10 and 17 years old in good health. The CDR3 nucleotides are TGTGCCAGCAGTGAGGGTCGGGGCTATGGCTACACCTTC. This encodes CASSEGRGYGYTF.